The rows below give T cell receptor beta chains drawn from one sample of a study of beta chain features in type 1 diabetes. Sequencing used immunoSEQ multiplex PCR; TCRdb keeps in-frame clones, though not all of them. This sample has around 650,000 clones, with roughly an eighth found just once. Sequencing input: naive CD4+ T cells from blood. All receptors derive from a man aged 30-40 years with type 1 diabetes. Both conserved end residues are part of each CDR3. The D gene is left open where the match is weak. Part of the rows lack a size; the others show once, few, many or a class for expanded clones.

abundance	v_gene	d_gene	j_gene	CDR3aa	CDR3nt
.	TRBV18	.	TRBJ2-3	CASSLATVRDTQYF	TGTGCCAGCTCATTGGCGACCGTCAGGGATACGCAGTATTTT
.	TRBV7-2	.	TRBJ2-5	CASSLGMGRETQYF	TGTGCCAGCAGCTTAGGAATGGGTCGGGAGACCCAGTACTTC
.	TRBV2	.	TRBJ1-6	CASSERQRDNSPLHF	TGTGCCAGCAGTGAACGACAGCGGGACAATTCACCCCTCCACTTT
.	TRBV14	.	TRBJ1-5	CASSQDHSQPQHF	TGTGCCAGCAGCCAAGATCACAGTCAGCCCCAGCATTTT
.	TRBV27	.	TRBJ2-2	CASSHAGGELFF	TGTGCCAGCAGTCATGCTGGCGGGGAGCTGTTTTTT
.	TRBV7-9	TRBD1	TRBJ1-6	CASSVDRGTVGSSPLHF	TGTGCCAGCAGCGTAGACCGCGGGACAGTAGGGAGTTCACCCCTCCACTTT
few	TRBV19	.	TRBJ2-7	CASSIRGNLYEQYF	TGTGCCAGTAGTATCAGGGGAAATCTCTACGAGCAGTACTTC
.	TRBV7-2	.	TRBJ1-6	CASSLAGGRDSSPLHF	TGTGCCAGCAGCTTAGCCGGGGGGCGCGACAGTTCACCCCTCCACTTT
.	TRBV6-5	TRBD1	TRBJ2-2	CASRGRGPNTGELFF	TGTGCCAGCAGGGGAAGGGGGCCGAACACCGGGGAGCTGTTTTTT
.	TRBV5-6	.	TRBJ1-2	CASSLAQGGFYGYTF	TGTGCCAGCAGCCTGGCACAGGGAGGATTCTATGGCTACACCTTC